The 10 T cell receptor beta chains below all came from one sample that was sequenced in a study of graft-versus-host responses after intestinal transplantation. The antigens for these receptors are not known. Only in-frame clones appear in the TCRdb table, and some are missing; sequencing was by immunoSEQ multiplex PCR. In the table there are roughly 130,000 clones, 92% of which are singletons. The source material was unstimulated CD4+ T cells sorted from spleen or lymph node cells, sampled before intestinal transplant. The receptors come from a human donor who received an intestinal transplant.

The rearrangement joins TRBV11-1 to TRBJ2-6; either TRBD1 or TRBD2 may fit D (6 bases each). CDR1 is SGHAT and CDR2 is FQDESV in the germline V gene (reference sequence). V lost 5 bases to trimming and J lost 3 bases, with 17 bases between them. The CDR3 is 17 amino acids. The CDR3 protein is CASSPWGAGYGANVLTF. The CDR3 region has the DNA TGTGCCAGCAGCCCATGGGGGGCTGGGTATGGGGCCAACGTCCTGACTTTC. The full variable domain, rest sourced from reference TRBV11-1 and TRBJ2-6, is EAEVAQSPRYKITEKSQAVAFWCDPISGHATLYWYRQILGQGPELLVQFQDESVVDDSQLPKDRFSAERLKGVDSTLKIQPAELGDSAMYLCASSPWGAGYGANVLTFGAGSRLTVL.

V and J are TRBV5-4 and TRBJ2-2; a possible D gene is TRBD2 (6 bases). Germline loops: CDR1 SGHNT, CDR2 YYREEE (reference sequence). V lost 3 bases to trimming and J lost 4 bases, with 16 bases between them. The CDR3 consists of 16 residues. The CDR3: CASSWAAGGATGELFF. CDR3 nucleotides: TGTGCCAGCAGCTGGGCAGCGGGCGGGGCCACCGGGGAGCTGTTTTTT. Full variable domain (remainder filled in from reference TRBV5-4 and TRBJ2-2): ETGVTQSPTHLIKTRGQQVTLRCSSQSGHNTVSWYQQALGQGPQFIFQYYREEENGRGNFPPRFSGLQFPNYSSELNVNALELDDSALYLCASSWAAGGATGELFFGEGSRLTVL.

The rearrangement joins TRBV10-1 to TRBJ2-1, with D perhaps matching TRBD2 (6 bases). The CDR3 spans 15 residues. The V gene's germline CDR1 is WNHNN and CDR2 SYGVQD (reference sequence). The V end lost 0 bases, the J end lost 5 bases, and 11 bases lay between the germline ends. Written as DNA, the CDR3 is TGCGCCAGCAGTGAGTCGGCGGGGAGACACAATGAGCAGTTCTTC. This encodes CASSESAGRHNEQFF.

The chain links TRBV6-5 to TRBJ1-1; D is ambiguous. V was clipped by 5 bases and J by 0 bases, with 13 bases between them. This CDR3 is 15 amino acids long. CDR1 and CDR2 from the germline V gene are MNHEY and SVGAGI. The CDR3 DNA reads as TGTGCCAGCAGTGTATCCGGAACCCTGAACACTGAAGCTTTCTTT. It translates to CASSVSGTLNTEAFF.

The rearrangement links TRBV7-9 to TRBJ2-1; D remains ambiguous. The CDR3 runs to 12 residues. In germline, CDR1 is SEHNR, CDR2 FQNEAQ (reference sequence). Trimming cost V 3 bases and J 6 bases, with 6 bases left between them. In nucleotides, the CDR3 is TGTGCCAGCAGCTTCGGAACCAATGAGCAGTTCTTC. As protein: CASSFGTNEQFF.

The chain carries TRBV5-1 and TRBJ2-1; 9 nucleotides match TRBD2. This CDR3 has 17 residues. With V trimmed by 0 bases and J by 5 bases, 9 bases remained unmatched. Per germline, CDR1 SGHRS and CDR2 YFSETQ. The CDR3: CASSLVASGALDNEQFF. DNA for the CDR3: TGCGCCAGCAGCTTGGTGGCTAGCGGGGCCCTCGACAATGAGCAGTTCTTC.

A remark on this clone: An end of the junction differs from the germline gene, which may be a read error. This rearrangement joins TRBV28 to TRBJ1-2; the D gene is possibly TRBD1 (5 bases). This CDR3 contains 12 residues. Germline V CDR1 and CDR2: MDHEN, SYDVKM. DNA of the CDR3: TGTGCGAGCAGTAAGGGGTCCTATGGCTACACCTTC. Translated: CASSKGSYGYTF.

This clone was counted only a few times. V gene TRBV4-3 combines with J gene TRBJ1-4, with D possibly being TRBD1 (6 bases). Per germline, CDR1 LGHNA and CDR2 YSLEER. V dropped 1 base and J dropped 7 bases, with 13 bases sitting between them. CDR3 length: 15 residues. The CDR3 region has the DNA TGCGCCAGCAGCCAAGGAACAGGGTGGCGTGAAAAACTGTTTTTT. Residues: CASSQGTGWREKLFF.

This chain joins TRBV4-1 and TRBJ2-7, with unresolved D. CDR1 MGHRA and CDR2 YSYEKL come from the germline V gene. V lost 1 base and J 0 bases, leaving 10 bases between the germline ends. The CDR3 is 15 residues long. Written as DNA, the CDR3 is TGCGCCAGCAGCCAAGTCTGGGAAGACTCCTACGAGCAGTACTTC. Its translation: CASSQVWEDSYEQYF.

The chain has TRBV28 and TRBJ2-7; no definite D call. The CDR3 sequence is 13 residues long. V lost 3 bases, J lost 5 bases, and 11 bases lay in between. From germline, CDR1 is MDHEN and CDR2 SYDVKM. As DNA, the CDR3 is TGTGCCAGCAGTTTGGGGTTGTCGGACGAGCAGTACTTC. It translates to CASSLGLSDEQYF.